This T cell receptor beta chain was identified during a study of blood T cell repertoires in COVID-19. Study-wide background: COVID-19 samples collected from the United States, Italy and Spain covered acute and convalescent phases. Sources were T cells, B-cell-depleted T cells, or PBMCs; the material itself was cDNA or gDNA.

Per the original methods: Amplification of reference gene primers provided the estimated nucleated cell counts. Clones were read by immunoSEQ multiplex PCR, and TCRdb kept only the in-frame ones, dropping some. V, J and clone size derive from that table, while D and trimming were established from the DNA sequence. The table shows 340,000 or so clones, with around 87% occurring only once. V was pared by 3 bases and J by 3 bases, with 12 bases between. This CDR3 is 14 amino acids long. Germline V gives CDR1 MGHRA, CDR2 YSYEKL. Sequenced input: peripheral blood. The source of this sequence is a man aged 50 or older with active or convalescent COVID-19. The J gene is TRBJ2-7, the V gene TRBV4-1; D is perhaps TRBD2 (6 bases). As DNA, the CDR3 is TGCGCCAGCAGCCAGAAACCTAGCGACTACGAGCAGTACTTC. Protein product: CASSQKPSDYEQYF.